Listed below are T cell receptor beta chains from one sample, sequenced in a study of blood T cell repertoires in COVID-19. Here immunoSEQ multiplex PCR was the method, and the copy in TCRdb shows in-frame clones only, minus some. The table lists some 42,000 clones, about 91% of them singletons, with 9.2% in the top ten. Sample: peripheral blood. These receptors originate from a middle-aged man with active COVID-19. The CDR3 runs from the conserved cysteine through the conserved F or W. The D gene is left open where the match is weak. Size is stated for part of the rows, as once, few or many counts, or as a class when the clone is expanded.

abundance,v_gene,j_gene,d_gene,CDR3aa,CDR3nt
.,TRBV23-1,TRBJ1-1,.,CASRSVTEAFF,TGCGCCAGCAGATCGGTGACTGAAGCTTTCTTT
.,TRBV24-1,TRBJ1-2,TRBD1,CASVPGQGLSYGYTF,TGTGCCTCGGTCCCGGGACAGGGTTTGAGCTATGGCTACACCTTC
.,TRBV5-1,TRBJ2-7,.,CASSGGIGYEQYF,TGCGCCAGCTCCGGGGGTATAGGCTACGAGCAGTACTTC
.,TRBV27,TRBJ2-2,.,CASKNLTGELFF,TGTGCCAGCAAAAACCTAACCGGGGAGCTGTTTTTT
.,TRBV7-9,TRBJ1-1,TRBD1,CASSLANRIQGATEAFF,TGTGCCAGCAGCTTAGCCAATCGAATACAGGGGGCCACTGAAGCTTTCTTT
.,TRBV25-1,TRBJ2-2,.,CASSEIGLGGGRTGELFF,TGTGCCAGCAGTGAGATTGGGCTTGGGGGAGGACGGACCGGGGAGCTGTTTTTT
.,TRBV21-1,TRBJ2-1,.,CASSLKSGTGVKDEQFF,TGTGCCAGCAGCCTCAAATCCGGGACAGGGGTAAAAGATGAGCAGTTCTTC
.,TRBV7-2,TRBJ1-1,.,CASSALLGPNTEAFF,TGTGCCAGCAGCGCACTCCTGGGGCCGAACACTGAAGCTTTCTTT
.,TRBV28,TRBJ2-3,.,CASSLPTGGVETQYF,TGTGCCAGCAGTTTGCCTACAGGGGGGGTAGAGACGCAGTATTTT
.,TRBV11-2,TRBJ1-2,.,CASSLGDSADPNYGYTF,TGTGCCAGCAGCTTAGGGGACTCAGCCGATCCTAACTATGGCTACACCTTC
.,TRBV6-5,TRBJ1-2,.,CASKGNYGYTF,TGTGCCAGCAAGGGGAACTATGGCTACACCTTC
once,TRBV5-1,TRBJ1-2,TRBD1,CASSLVRTGADYTF,TGCGCCAGCAGCTTGGTGAGGACAGGGGCCGACTACACCTTC